The next 2 T cell receptor beta chains were all read from a single sample in a study of blood T cell repertoires in COVID-19. TCRdb's table, derived via immunoSEQ multiplex PCR, lists solely in-frame clones and lacks some. The table records approximately 70,000 clones, 80% to 95% of them present only once. Sequencing used peripheral blood. All receptors derive from a human donor with active COVID-19. The donor label of this sample is uncertain.

The rearrangement uses TRBV7-3 and TRBJ2-4; possibly TRBD2 for D (5 bases). V gave up 5 bases and J gave up 13 bases, with 12 bases separating them. CDR1 SGHTA and CDR2 FQGTGA come from the germline V gene. This CDR3 is built from 11 residues. CDR3 DNA: TGTGCCAGCAGCACCCGACTATTACAGTACTTC. Protein: CASSTRLLQYF.

The table lists this clone with a count of one. J is TRBJ2-2 and V is TRBV5-1; D is possibly TRBD2 (5 bases). Germline lookup yields CDR1 SGHRS and CDR2 YFSETQ. The germline V and J ends were trimmed by 4 bases and 6 bases, with 13 bases remaining between them. The CDR3 is made up of 14 amino acids. CDR3 nucleotides: TGCGCCAGCAGCACCCCTAGCATGTCCGGGGAGCTGTTTTTT. This codes for CASSTPSMSGELFF.